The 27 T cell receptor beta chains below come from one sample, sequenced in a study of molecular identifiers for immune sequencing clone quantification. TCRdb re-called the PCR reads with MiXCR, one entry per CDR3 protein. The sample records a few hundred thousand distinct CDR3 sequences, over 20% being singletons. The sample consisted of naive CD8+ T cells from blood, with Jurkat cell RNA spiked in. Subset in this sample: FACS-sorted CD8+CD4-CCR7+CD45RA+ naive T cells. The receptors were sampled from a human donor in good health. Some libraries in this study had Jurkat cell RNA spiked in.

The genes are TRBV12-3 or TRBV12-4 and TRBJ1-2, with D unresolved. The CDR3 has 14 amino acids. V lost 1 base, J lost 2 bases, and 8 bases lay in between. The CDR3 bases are TGTGCCAGCAGTTTAGTGCCTTCGAACTATGGCTACACCTTC. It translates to CASSLVPSNYGYTF.

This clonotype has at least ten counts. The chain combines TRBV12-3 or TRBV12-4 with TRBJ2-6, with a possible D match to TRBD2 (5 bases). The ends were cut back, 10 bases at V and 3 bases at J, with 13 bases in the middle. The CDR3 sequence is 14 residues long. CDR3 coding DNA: TGTGCCATTTTGAGCGGCTATGGGGCCAACGTCCTGACTTTC. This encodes CAILSGYGANVLTF.

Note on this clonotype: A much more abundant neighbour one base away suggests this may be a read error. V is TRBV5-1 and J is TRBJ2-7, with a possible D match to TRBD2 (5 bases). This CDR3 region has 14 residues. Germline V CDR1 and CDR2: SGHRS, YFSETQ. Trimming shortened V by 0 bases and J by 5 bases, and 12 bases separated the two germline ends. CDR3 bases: TGCGCCAGCAGCTTGGGGAACGGGATCAACGAGCAGTACTTC. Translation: CASSLGNGINEQYF.

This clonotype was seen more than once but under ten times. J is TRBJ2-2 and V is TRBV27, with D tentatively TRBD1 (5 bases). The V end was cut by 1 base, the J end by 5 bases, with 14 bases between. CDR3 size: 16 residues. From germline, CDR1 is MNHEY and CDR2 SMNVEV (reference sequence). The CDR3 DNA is TGTGCCAGCAGTTTATTAACAGGCAGCAGGACCGGGGAGCTGTTTTTT. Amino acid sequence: CASSLLTGSRTGELFF.

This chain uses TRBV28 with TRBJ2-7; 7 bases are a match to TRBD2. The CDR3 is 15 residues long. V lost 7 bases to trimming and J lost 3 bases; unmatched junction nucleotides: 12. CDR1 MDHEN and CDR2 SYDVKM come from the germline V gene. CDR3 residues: CASTLGAGLGYEQYF. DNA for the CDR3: TGTGCCAGCACCCTCGGAGCGGGATTAGGCTACGAGCAGTACTTC.

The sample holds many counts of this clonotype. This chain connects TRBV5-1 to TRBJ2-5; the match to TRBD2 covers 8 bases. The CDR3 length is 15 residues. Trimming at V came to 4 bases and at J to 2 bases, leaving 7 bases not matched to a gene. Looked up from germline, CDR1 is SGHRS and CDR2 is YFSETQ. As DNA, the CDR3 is TGCGCCAGCAGCCCCGAAGCGGGGGAACAAGAGACCCAGTACTTC. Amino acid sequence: CASSPEAGEQETQYF.

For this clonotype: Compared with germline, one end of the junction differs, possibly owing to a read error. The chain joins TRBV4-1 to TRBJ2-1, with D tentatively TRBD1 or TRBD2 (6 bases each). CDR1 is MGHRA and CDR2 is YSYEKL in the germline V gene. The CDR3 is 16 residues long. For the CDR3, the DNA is TGCGCCGGCAGCCGACTTGGCCAGGGGTTGGAGGGTGAGCAGTTCTTC. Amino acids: CAGSRLGQGLEGEQFF.

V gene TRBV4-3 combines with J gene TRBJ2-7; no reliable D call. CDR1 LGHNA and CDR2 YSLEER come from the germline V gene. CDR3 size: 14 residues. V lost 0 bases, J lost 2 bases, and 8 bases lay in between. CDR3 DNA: TGCGCCAGCAGCCAAGATTTCAGTACCTACGAGCAGTACTTC. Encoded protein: CASSQDFSTYEQYF.

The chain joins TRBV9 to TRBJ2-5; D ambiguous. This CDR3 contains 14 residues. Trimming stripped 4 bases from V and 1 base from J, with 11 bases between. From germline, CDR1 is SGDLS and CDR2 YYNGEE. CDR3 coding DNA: TGTGCCAGCAGCAACGACATCCTCCAAGAGACCCAGTACTTC. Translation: CASSNDILQETQYF.

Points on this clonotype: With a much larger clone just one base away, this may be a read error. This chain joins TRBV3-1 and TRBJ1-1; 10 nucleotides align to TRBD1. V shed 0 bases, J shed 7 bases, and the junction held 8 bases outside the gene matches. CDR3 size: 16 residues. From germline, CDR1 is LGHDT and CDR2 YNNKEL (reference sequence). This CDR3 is CASSQDWDRGANEAFF. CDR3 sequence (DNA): TGTGCCAGCAGCCAAGATTGGGACAGGGGTGCCAATGAAGCTTTCTTT.

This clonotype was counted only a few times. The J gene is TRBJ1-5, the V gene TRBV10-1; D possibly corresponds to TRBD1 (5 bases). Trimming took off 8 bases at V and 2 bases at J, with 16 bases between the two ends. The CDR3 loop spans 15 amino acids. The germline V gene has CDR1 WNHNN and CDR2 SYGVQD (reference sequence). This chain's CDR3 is CASGTVPMGNQPQHF. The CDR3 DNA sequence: TGCGCCAGCGGGACCGTACCCATGGGCAATCAGCCCCAGCATTTT.

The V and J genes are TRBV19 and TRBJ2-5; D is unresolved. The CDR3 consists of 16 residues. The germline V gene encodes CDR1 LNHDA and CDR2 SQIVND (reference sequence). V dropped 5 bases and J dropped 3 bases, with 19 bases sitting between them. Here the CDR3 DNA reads TGTGCCAGTAGTCCCTTCAATCTTGCGGCCAAAGAGACCCAGTACTTC. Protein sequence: CASSPFNLAAKETQYF. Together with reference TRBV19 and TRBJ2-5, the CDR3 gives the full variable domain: DGGITQSPKYLFRKEGQNVTLSCEQNLNHDAMYWYRQDPGQGLRLIYYSQIVNDFQKGDIAEGYSVSREKKESFPLTVTSAQKNPTAFYLCASSPFNLAAKETQYFGPGTRLLVL.

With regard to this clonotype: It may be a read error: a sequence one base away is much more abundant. CDR3 sequence reads: CAARKLAALTDTQYF. The CDR3 DNA sequence: TGTGCCGCCCGTAAACTAGCGGCTCTCACAGATACGCAGTATTTT. The chain is built from TRBV2 and TRBJ2-3, with TRBD2 matching 8 bases. The CDR3 runs 15 residues. Germline CDR1 SNHLY, CDR2 FYNNEI. The trim removed 11 bases at V and 2 bases at J, leaving 12 bases unmatched. The full variable domain, with the rest looked up from reference TRBV2 and TRBJ2-3, is EPEVTQTPSHQVTQMGQEVILRCVPISNHLYFYWYRQILGQKVEFLVSFYNNEISEKSEIFDDQFSVERPDGSNFTLKIRSTKLEDSAMYFCAARKLAALTDTQYFGPGTRLTVL.

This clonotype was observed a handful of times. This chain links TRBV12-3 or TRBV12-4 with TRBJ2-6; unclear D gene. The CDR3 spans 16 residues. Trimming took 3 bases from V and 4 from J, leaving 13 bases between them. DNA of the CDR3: TGTGCCAGCAGTTTGTTTTCGTGGTGGGGGGCCAACGTCCTGACTTTC. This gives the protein CASSLFSWWGANVLTF.

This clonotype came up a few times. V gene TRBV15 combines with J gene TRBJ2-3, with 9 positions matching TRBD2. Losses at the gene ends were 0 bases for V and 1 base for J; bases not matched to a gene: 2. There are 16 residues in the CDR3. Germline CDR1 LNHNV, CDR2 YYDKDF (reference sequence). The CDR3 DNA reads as TGTGCCACCAGCAGAGATAGGACTAGCGGCACAGATACGCAGTATTTT. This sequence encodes CATSRDRTSGTDTQYF.

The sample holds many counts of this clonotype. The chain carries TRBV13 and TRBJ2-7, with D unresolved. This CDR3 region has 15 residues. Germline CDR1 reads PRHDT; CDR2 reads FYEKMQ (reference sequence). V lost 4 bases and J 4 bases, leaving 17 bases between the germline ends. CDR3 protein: CASSSGQAAWYEQYF. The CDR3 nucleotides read TGTGCCAGCAGCTCCGGGCAGGCGGCATGGTACGAGCAGTACTTC. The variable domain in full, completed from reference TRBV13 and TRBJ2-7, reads AAGVIQSPRHLIKEKRETATLKCYPIPRHDTVYWYQQGPGQDPQFLISFYEKMQSDKGSIPDRFSAQQFSDYHSELNMSSLELGDSALYFCASSSGQAAWYEQYFGPGTRLTVT.

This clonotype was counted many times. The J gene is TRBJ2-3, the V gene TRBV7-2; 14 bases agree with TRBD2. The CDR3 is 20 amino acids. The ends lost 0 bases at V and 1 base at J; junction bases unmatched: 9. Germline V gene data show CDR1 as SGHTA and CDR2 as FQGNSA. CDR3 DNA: TGTGCCAGCAGCTTAGCGACTGGGACTAGCGGGAGAGTGGGCACAGATACGCAGTATTTT. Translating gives CASSLATGTSGRVGTDTQYF.

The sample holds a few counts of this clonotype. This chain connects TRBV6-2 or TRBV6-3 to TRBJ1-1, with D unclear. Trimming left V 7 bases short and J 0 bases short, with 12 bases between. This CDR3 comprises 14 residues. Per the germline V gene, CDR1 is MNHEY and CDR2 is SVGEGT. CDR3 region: CASTTGVLNTEAFF. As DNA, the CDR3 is TGTGCCAGCACGACCGGGGTCTTGAACACTGAAGCTTTCTTT.

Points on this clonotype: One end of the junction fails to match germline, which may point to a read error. In DNA form, the CDR3 reads TGCGACAGCAGCCAAGATACAGCGTGGCCTTACAATGAGCAGTTCTTC. This codes for CDSSQDTAWPYNEQFF. This chain joins TRBV4-3 and TRBJ2-1; the D is unclear. This CDR3 has 16 residues. Germline V lookup: CDR1 LGHNA, CDR2 YSLEER.

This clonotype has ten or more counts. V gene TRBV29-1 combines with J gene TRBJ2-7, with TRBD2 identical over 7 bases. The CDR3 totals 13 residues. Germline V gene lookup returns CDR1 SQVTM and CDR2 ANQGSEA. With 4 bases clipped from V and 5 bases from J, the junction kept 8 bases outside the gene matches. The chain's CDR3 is CSVAGGSSNEQYF. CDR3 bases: TGCAGCGTTGCGGGCGGGAGTAGCAACGAGCAGTACTTC.

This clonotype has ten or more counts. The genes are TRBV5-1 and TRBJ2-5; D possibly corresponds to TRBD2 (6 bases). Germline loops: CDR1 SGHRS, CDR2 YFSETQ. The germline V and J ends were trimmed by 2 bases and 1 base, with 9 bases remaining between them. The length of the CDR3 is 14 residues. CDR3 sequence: CASSLFGGQETQYF. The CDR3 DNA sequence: TGCGCCAGCAGCTTATTCGGGGGCCAAGAGACCCAGTACTTC.

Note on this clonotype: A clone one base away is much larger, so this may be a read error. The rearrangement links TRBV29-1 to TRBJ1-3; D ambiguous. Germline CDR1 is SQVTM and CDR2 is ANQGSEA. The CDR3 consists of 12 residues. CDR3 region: CSVVTAGNPIYF. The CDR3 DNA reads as TGCAGCGTTGTAACAGCTGGAAACCCCATATATTTT.

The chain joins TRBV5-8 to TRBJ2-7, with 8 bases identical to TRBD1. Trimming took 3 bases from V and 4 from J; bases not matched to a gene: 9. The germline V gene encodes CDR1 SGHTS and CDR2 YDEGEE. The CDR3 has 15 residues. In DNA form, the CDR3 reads TGTGCCAGCAGCTGGGCCCAGGACAGGGCTTACGAGCAGTACTTC. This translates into CASSWAQDRAYEQYF.

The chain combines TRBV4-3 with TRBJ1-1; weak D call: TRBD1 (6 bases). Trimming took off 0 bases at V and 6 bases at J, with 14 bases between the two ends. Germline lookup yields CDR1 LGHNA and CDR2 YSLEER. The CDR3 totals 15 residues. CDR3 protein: CASSQDFQGIPEAFF. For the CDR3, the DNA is TGCGCCAGCAGCCAAGATTTTCAGGGGATCCCTGAAGCTTTCTTT.

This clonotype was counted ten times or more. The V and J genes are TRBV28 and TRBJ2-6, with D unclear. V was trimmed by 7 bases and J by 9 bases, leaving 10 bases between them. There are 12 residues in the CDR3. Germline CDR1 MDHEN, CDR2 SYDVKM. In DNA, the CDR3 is TGTGCCAGCATCGGATTTGGCAACGTCCTGACTTTC. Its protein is CASIGFGNVLTF.

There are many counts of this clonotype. CDR3 bases: TGCAGCGCGGTCGGCGGCAAGTCCTACGAGCAGTACTTC. Its translation is CSAVGGKSYEQYF. The J gene is TRBJ2-7, the V gene TRBV29-1; no clear D gene. CDR3 size: 13 residues. V was cut by 7 bases and J by 1 base, with 14 bases left in between. Germline values: CDR1 SQVTM, CDR2 ANQGSEA.

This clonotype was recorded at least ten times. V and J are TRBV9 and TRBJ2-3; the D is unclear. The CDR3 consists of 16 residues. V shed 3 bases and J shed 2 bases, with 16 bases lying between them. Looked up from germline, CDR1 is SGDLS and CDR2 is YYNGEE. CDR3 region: CASSAQRYSSTDTQYF. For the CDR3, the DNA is TGTGCCAGCAGCGCGCAGAGATACAGCTCCACAGATACGCAGTATTTT. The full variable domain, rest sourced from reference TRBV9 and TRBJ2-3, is DSGVTQTPKHLITATGQRVTLRCSPRSGDLSVYWYQQSLDQGLQFLIQYYNGEERAKGNILERFSAQQFPDLHSELNLSSLELGDSALYFCASSAQRYSSTDTQYFGPGTRLTVL.